The T cell receptor (beta chain) described here comes from a study of shared clonotypes between healthy human individuals. Study-wide findings and caveats: Only a few donors were included, so the genetic and exposure-history diversity represented was limited.

Concerning this clone itself: Its antigen remains unidentified.

The method was immunoSEQ multiplex PCR; TCRdb's version includes in-frame clones alone and lacks a portion of them. The sample has millions of clones; about 95% are singletons. There are 12 residues in the CDR3. Deletions cut 7 bases from V and 2 bases from J, with 9 bases between. Germline V CDR1 and CDR2: SNHLY, FYNNEI. Selected positively for CCR7 and CD45RO-negative, naive CD8 cells excluded terminally differentiated effector memory CD45RA+ cells. Every one of the donors was a Caucasian adult that lived in Nashville, Tennessee. The chain carries TRBV2 and TRBJ2-7; perhaps D is TRBD1 or TRBD2 (6 bases each). Sequencing was carried out using naive CD8+ T cells sorted from blood. The TCR was taken from a man aged 18 to 29 in good health. The CDR3 loop reads CASTGAPYEQYF. The CDR3 DNA is TGTGCCAGCACGGGGGCCCCCTACGAGCAGTACTTC.